Sequencing of this T cell receptor (beta chain) was carried out in a study of Ad26.COV2.S vaccination and SARS-CoV-2 variants. CDR1 and CDR2 from the germline V gene are GTSNPN and SVGIG (reference sequence). This CDR3 has 14 amino acids. With 1 base removed from V and 0 bases from J, the gap between germline ends came to 9 bases. Profiled with immunoSEQ multiplex PCR; TCRdb holds only in-frame clones, not every one. The sample gives around 300,000 clones, about 87% of which show up once; approximately 5.9% is in the top ten. The treatment was: around 19 received Ad26.COV2.S at low or high dose, single or two shots; several received placebo; per-sample allocation not given. Samples analyzed were those drawn on day 63 after the first vaccine or placebo injection. With respect to this clone: What it binds is not known.

General study points: The study found similar non-spike TCR breadth in vaccine and placebo recipients.

The material was peripheral blood, obtained in a trial of Ad26.COV2.S vaccine versus placebo. The J gene is TRBJ1-1, the V gene TRBV30; no definite D call. The receptor's source is a person between 18 and 59 years old who received the Ad26.COV2.S COVID-19 vaccine or a placebo. CDR3 region: CAWSGLKMNTEAFF. The CDR3 region has the DNA TGTGCCTGGAGTGGCCTTAAAATGAACACTGAAGCTTTCTTT.